One sample yielded the 29 T cell receptor beta chains listed below, sequenced in a study of identical twins. Each CDR3 protein gets one entry after TCRdb re-called the 5' RACE reads with MiXCR. Among about 530,000 distinct CDR3 sequences listed, over 12% were seen once. These data are also associated with another study on yellow fever vaccine responses in identical twins.

The sequencing sample was made of CD4+ T cells sorted from blood. The receptor source for this set is a woman aged 18-35 years in good health.

This clonotype was seen repeatedly, ten times or more. This chain connects TRBV5-1 to TRBJ2-3; 10 bases map to TRBD2. V lost 4 bases, J lost 5 bases, and 10 bases stayed unmatched. CDR3 size: 16 residues. In germline, CDR1 is SGHRS, CDR2 YFSETQ. As DNA, the CDR3 is TGCGCCAGCAGCGACGGGAGCGGGGGGGCCGTAGATACGCAGTATTTT. Translated, it gives CASSDGSGGAVDTQYF.

Only one count was recorded for this clonotype. The chain links TRBV6-5 to TRBJ2-1; 10 bases line up with TRBD1. The V and J ends lost 0 bases and 6 bases, in that order; junction bases with no gene match: 8. CDR3 size: 17 residues. Germline CDR1 and CDR2: MNHEY and SVGAGI. CDR3 protein: CASSYSRGTGAINEQFF. The CDR3 DNA sequence: TGTGCCAGCAGTTACTCTAGGGGGACAGGGGCAATCAATGAGCAGTTCTTC.

The V call is TRBV20-1, the J call TRBJ2-3; 9 nucleotides line up with TRBD2. CDR1 DFQATT and CDR2 SNEGSKA come from the germline V gene (reference sequence). The trim removed 8 bases at V and 2 bases at J, leaving 14 bases unmatched. The CDR3 consists of 16 residues. The CDR3 loop reads CSPRLAGSSYTDTQYF. Here the CDR3 DNA reads TGCAGTCCCAGGCTAGCGGGGAGCTCATACACAGATACGCAGTATTTT.

The rearrangement links TRBV9 to TRBJ2-1; 8 bases match TRBD2. This CDR3 has 16 amino acids. Germline V gives CDR1 SGDLS, CDR2 YYNGEE. V lost 3 bases and J lost 3; bases outside the gene matches: 8. The CDR3 here is CASSASGGTFYNEQFF. The CDR3 nucleotides are TGTGCCAGCAGCGCCTCGGGAGGGACCTTCTACAATGAGCAGTTCTTC.

This clonotype has just a few counts. The chain employs TRBV28 and TRBJ2-2; TRBD1 agrees at 9 bases. J lost 4 bases, V lost 3 bases, and 12 bases had no gene match. Germline assignment: CDR1 MDHEN and CDR2 SYDVKM. The CDR3 is made up of 18 amino acids. Here the CDR3 reads CASSFERWDRESTGELFF. CDR3 DNA sequence: TGTGCCAGCAGTTTCGAGAGATGGGACAGGGAGTCCACCGGGGAGCTGTTTTTT.

In this sample, this clonotype turned up many times. The CDR3 spells CASTPNTDTQYF. CDR3 sequence (DNA): TGTGCCAGCACTCCGAACACAGATACGCAGTATTTT. The gene calls are TRBV12-3 or TRBV12-4 and TRBJ2-3; no clear D. The CDR3 loop spans 12 amino acids. Trimming shortened V by 7 bases and J by 2 bases, and 7 bases separated the two germline ends.

The genes are TRBV2 and TRBJ2-1, with TRBD2 matching over 8 bases. Germline loops: CDR1 SNHLY, CDR2 FYNNEI. CDR3 length: 16 residues. V lost 4 bases and J lost 3; bases outside the gene matches: 8. CDR3 DNA sequence: TGTGCCAGCAGTGCCGTTAGCGGGATTGACTACAATGAGCAGTTCTTC. Amino acid sequence: CASSAVSGIDYNEQFF.

V and J are TRBV28 and TRBJ1-5; D is unresolved. The V end was cut by 5 bases, the J end by 1 base, with 9 bases between. The CDR3 totals 14 residues. CDR1 is MDHEN and CDR2 is SYDVKM in the germline V gene. The CDR3 is CASSLGISNQPQHF. CDR3 bases: TGTGCCAGCAGTCTCGGTATCAGCAATCAGCCCCAGCATTTT.

This rearrangement joins TRBV28 to TRBJ2-7; 12 bases line up with TRBD2. V lost 0 bases and J lost 4; bases outside the gene matches: 10. In germline, CDR1 is MDHEN, CDR2 SYDVKM. This CDR3 is built from 18 residues. The CDR3 spells CASSLWTSGSFGIYEQYF. The CDR3 DNA reads as TGTGCCAGCAGTTTATGGACTAGCGGGAGCTTTGGTATTTACGAGCAGTACTTC.

The sample holds a few counts of this clonotype. The J gene is TRBJ2-7, the V gene TRBV18; TRBD2 agrees at 7 bases. This CDR3 has 16 amino acids. V lost 2 bases to trimming and J lost 5 bases; unmatched junction nucleotides: 12. The V gene's germline CDR1 is KGHSH and CDR2 LQKENI. The CDR3 loop reads CASSPFQGGLADEQYF. The CDR3 region has the DNA TGTGCCAGCTCACCATTCCAGGGAGGGTTGGCGGACGAGCAGTACTTC.

The chain joins TRBV9 to TRBJ2-1, with D hard to call. Germline CDR1 SGDLS, CDR2 YYNGEE. The CDR3 consists of 11 residues. Trimming took off 7 bases at V and 9 bases at J, with 11 bases between the two ends. The CDR3 DNA reads TGTGCCAGCCGTGGAATTGGTGAGCAGTTCTTC. Translation gives CASRGIGEQFF. Based on the CDR3 plus reference TRBV9 and TRBJ2-1, the full variable domain is DSGVTQTPKHLITATGQRVTLRCSPRSGDLSVYWYQQSLDQGLQFLIQYYNGEERAKGNILERFSAQQFPDLHSELNLSSLELGDSALYFCASRGIGEQFFGPGTRLTVL.

A few counts support this clonotype. V is TRBV5-1 and J is TRBJ2-6; D is uncertain. From germline, CDR1 is SGHRS and CDR2 YFSETQ. V gave up 0 bases and J gave up 5 bases, with 9 bases separating them. The CDR3 is 15 residues long. CDR3 in amino acids: CASSLATARANVLTF. For the CDR3, the DNA is TGCGCCAGCAGCTTGGCCACAGCCCGGGCCAACGTCCTGACTTTC.

V is TRBV6-5 and J is TRBJ2-2; a possible D gene is TRBD1 (7 bases). The CDR3 is 17 amino acids. Trimming shortened V by 2 bases and J by 5 bases, and 18 bases separated the two germline ends. Germline V gene lookup returns CDR1 MNHEY and CDR2 SVGAGI. CDR3 sequence reads: CASSYPLSQGGTGELFF. CDR3 in DNA: TGTGCCAGCAGTTACCCTCTCTCCCAGGGGGGTACCGGGGAGCTGTTTTTT.

This chain joins TRBV3-1 and TRBJ2-1; TRBD2 matches 8 bases. The germline V gene has CDR1 LGHDT and CDR2 YNNKEL (reference sequence). The V gene end was trimmed by 4 bases and the J gene end by 0 bases; junction bases not matched to a gene: 5. This CDR3 has 16 amino acids. This chain's CDR3 is CASSRSGKSSYNEQFF. CDR3 DNA sequence: TGTGCCAGCAGCCGTAGCGGGAAGAGCTCCTACAATGAGCAGTTCTTC.

This chain uses TRBV7-9 with TRBJ1-1, with TRBD1 as a possible D gene (6 bases). Trimming took 5 bases from V and 0 from J, leaving 13 bases between them. Germline V gene sequence: CDR1 SEHNR, CDR2 FQNEAQ (reference sequence). CDR3 length equals 15 residues. The CDR3 DNA sequence: TGTGCCAGCAGCCGGACAGCCCTCATGAACACTGAAGCTTTCTTT. Residues: CASSRTALMNTEAFF.

The gene calls are TRBV5-1 and TRBJ2-3; possibly TRBD1 for D (6 bases). The CDR3 runs to 13 residues. Germline CDR1 reads SGHRS; CDR2 reads YFSETQ. The ends were cut back, 4 bases at V and 5 bases at J, with 11 bases in the middle. The CDR3 DNA sequence: TGCGCCAGCAGCAGGGGGTCGGGAGATACGCAGTATTTT. It is translated as CASSRGSGDTQYF.

This clonotype was detected only a few times. The CDR3 region is CASSYEAGSRYEQYF. CDR3 sequence (DNA): TGTGCCAGCAGCTACGAAGCAGGTTCACGGTACGAGCAGTACTTC. The V call is TRBV7-3, the J call TRBJ2-7; D remains unclear. The CDR3 has 15 residues. Per germline, CDR1 SGHTA and CDR2 FQGTGA. Trimming shortened V by 4 bases and J by 4 bases, and 17 bases separated the two germline ends.

This clonotype was seen a few times. The V gene is TRBV10-3, the J gene TRBJ2-2, with 7 bases identical to TRBD2. Germline assignment: CDR1 ENHRY and CDR2 SYGVKD. Losses at the gene ends were 8 bases for V and 5 bases for J; bases not matched to a gene: 11. The CDR3 length is 15 residues. As DNA, the CDR3 is TGTGCCATCGCGGCCGTTGAGCGGGGAACCGGGGAGCTGTTTTTT. Residues: CAIAAVERGTGELFF.

This clonotype came up a few times. The chain carries TRBV11-2 and TRBJ1-2; no clear D gene. The CDR3 contains 16 residues. V lost 0 bases to trimming and J lost 2 bases, with 13 bases between them. In germline, CDR1 is SGHAT, CDR2 FQNNGV. The CDR3 sequence: CASSLDLAASNYGYTF. The CDR3 DNA sequence: TGTGCCAGCAGCTTAGACTTGGCAGCATCCAACTATGGCTACACCTTC.

In this sample, this clonotype turned up a few times. This chain connects TRBV20-1 to TRBJ2-1; perhaps D is TRBD1 or TRBD2 (5 bases each). V was trimmed by 2 bases and J by 2 bases, leaving 13 bases between them. Germline-derived CDR1 and CDR2 are DFQATT and SNEGSKA (reference sequence). This CDR3 spans 15 amino acids. The CDR3 bases are TGCAGTGCTAGACCAGAAGAGGGGACCTACAATGAGCAGTTCTTC. Translation gives CSARPEEGTYNEQFF.

This clonotype was detected only a few times. The chain carries TRBV7-9 and TRBJ2-7, with 8 bases that match TRBD1. J lost 1 base, V lost 5 bases, and 7 bases had no gene match. Germline values: CDR1 SEHNR, CDR2 FQNEAQ (reference sequence). The CDR3 totals 15 residues. CDR3 protein: CASSQGTGFSYEQYF. The CDR3 DNA sequence: TGTGCCAGCAGCCAAGGGACAGGTTTTTCCTACGAGCAGTACTTC.

Comment on this clonotype: The junction does not match germline at one end; this may be a read error. The chain employs TRBV5-6 and TRBJ2-2, with a possible D match to TRBD1 (5 bases). The germline V gene encodes CDR1 SGHDT and CDR2 YYEEEE. There are 14 residues in the CDR3. Here the CDR3 reads CAISLGLLSWELFF. The CDR3 DNA reads TGTGCCATCAGCTTGGGGCTCCTCAGCTGGGAGCTGTTTTTT.

The chain combines TRBV19 with TRBJ2-3; 10 bases agree with TRBD2. The V and J ends lost 4 bases and 4 bases, in that order; junction bases with no gene match: 5. Germline V gene lookup returns CDR1 LNHDA and CDR2 SQIVND (reference sequence). The CDR3 covers 15 residues. The CDR3, as DNA: TGTGCCAGTAGTAACCTAGCGGGAGCACCAGATACGCAGTATTTT. This gives the protein CASSNLAGAPDTQYF.

The table lists this clonotype with a few counts. This chain links TRBV5-1 with TRBJ1-1; 7 nucleotides agree with TRBD1. CDR3 length: 13 amino acids. V trimming: 2 bases; J trimming: 6 bases; junction bases outside the gene matches: 4. Per germline, CDR1 SGHRS and CDR2 YFSETQ. CDR3 bases: TGCGCCAGCAGCTTTACAGGGGAATCTGAAGCTTTCTTT. Its translation: CASSFTGESEAFF. The full variable domain, with the rest looked up from reference TRBV5-1 and TRBJ1-1, is KAGVTQTPRYLIKTRGQQVTLSCSPISGHRSVSWYQQTPGQGLQFLFEYFSETQRNKGNFPGRFSGRQFSNSRSEMNVSTLELGDSALYLCASSFTGESEAFFGQGTRLTVV.

This clonotype was observed a few times. One end of the junction is discordant with germline, which a read error may explain. This rearrangement joins TRBV10-3 to TRBJ2-7, with 11 bases aligning to TRBD2. CDR1 is ENHRY, CDR2 SYGVKD, per germline. This CDR3 is built from 13 residues. DNA for the CDR3: TGTGCCATCAGTGAGTCCGGAGGCGGGACTAGCGGCTTC. This sequence encodes CAISESGGGTSGF.

The sample holds a few counts of this clonotype. V is TRBV10-3 and J is TRBJ2-5, with D tentatively TRBD1 (6 bases). V lost 10 bases and J lost 3, with 15 bases in between. Germline V gene lookup returns CDR1 ENHRY and CDR2 SYGVKD. The CDR3 spans 13 residues. As DNA, the CDR3 is TGTGCCACCGATGGGGCAGGGGAAGAGACCCAGTACTTC. It codes for CATDGAGEETQYF.

The rearrangement uses TRBV2 and TRBJ1-4; D possibly corresponds to TRBD1 (6 bases). The CDR3 has 13 residues. With 2 bases removed from V and 8 bases from J, the gap between germline ends came to 9 bases. Germline-derived CDR1 and CDR2 are SNHLY and FYNNEI. The CDR3 DNA sequence: TGTGCCAGCAGTGAAAGGGGGGACGAAAAACTGTTTTTT. Its translation is CASSERGDEKLFF.

This clonotype was detected many times. The chain employs TRBV5-1 and TRBJ2-1; D uncertain. Germline assignment: CDR1 SGHRS and CDR2 YFSETQ. The CDR3 has 13 residues. Trimming cost V 5 bases and J 7 bases, with 13 bases left between them. The CDR3 region is CASSYGQGNEQFF. The CDR3 bases are TGCGCCAGCAGTTATGGCCAAGGGAATGAGCAGTTCTTC.

This sequence joins TRBV5-1 and TRBJ2-5, with 9 bases lining up with TRBD1. This CDR3 is built from 14 residues. The germline gives CDR1 SGHRS, CDR2 YFSETQ. V was clipped by 3 bases and J by 2 bases; unmatched bases: 2. The chain's CDR3 is CASSSQGAQETQYF. DNA for the CDR3: TGCGCCAGCAGCTCACAGGGGGCGCAAGAGACCCAGTACTTC.